Below, 5 T cell receptor beta chains from the same sample are listed, as sequenced in a study of monozygotic twins with inflammatory bowel disease. TCRdb reworked the 5' RACE reads into one entry per CDR3 protein, no DNA. This sample's table has some 400,000 distinct CDR3 sequences. The sequenced sample consisted of blood. The receptors were gathered from a human donor with ulcerative colitis or Crohn's disease, or a healthy co-twin of an affected twin (not recorded which).

The gene calls are TRBV27 and TRBJ1-6. The CDR3 covers 15 residues. Germline lookup yields CDR1 MNHEY and CDR2 SMNVEV (reference sequence). Here the CDR3 reads CASSLSRTDNSPLHF.

The J gene is TRBJ2-7, the V gene TRBV30; the TCRdb D gene call, TRBD1, has no DNA to confirm it. CDR1 is GTSNPN and CDR2 is SVGIG in the germline V gene (reference sequence). The CDR3 contains 12 residues. CDR3 sequence reads: CAWRTGGNEQYF.

The chain's CDR3 is CASSRTGTGSHEQYF. This chain links TRBV28 with TRBJ2-7; absent DNA, TCRdb's TRBD1 call cannot be checked. CDR3 length equals 15 residues. The V gene's germline CDR1 is MDHEN and CDR2 SYDVKM.

This rearrangement joins TRBV7-8 to TRBJ2-2; with no DNA, the TCRdb D assignment of TRBD2 cannot be verified. The CDR3 is made up of 16 amino acids. CDR1 SGHVS and CDR2 FQNEAQ come from the germline V gene. The CDR3: CASSLNPGLGSGELFF. Full variable domain (missing parts from reference TRBV7-8 and TRBJ2-2): GAGVSQSPRYKVAKRGQDVALRCDPISGHVSLFWYQQALGQGPEFLTYFQNEAQLDKSGLPSDRFFAERPEGSVSTLKIQRTQQEDSAVYLCASSLNPGLGSGELFFGEGSRLTVL.

The chain carries TRBV5-1 and TRBJ2-3; the TCRdb D gene call, TRBD2, has no DNA to confirm it. This CDR3 spans 18 amino acids. Germline V gives CDR1 SGHRS, CDR2 YFSETQ. The CDR3 is CASSTWPETSGGAGTQYF.